Presented here are 23 T cell receptor beta chains from one specimen sequenced in a study of blood T cell repertoires in COVID-19. TCRdb's copy holds only in-frame clones and misses some; the assay was immunoSEQ multiplex PCR. The sample has under 75,000 clones, around 80% seen once. Sequencing was done on a sample of peripheral blood. Every receptor here comes from an elderly man with acute or convalescent COVID-19.

V and J are TRBV9 and TRBJ1-1; maybe TRBD1 (5 bases). CDR3 size: 15 residues. The germline CDR1 and CDR2 sequences are SGDLS and YYNGEE. V was clipped by 4 bases and J by 1 base, with 14 bases between them. CDR3 residues: CASSQAGLTNTEAFF. The CDR3, as DNA: TGTGCCAGCAGCCAAGCGGGACTGACGAACACTGAAGCTTTCTTT.

This chain uses TRBV10-3 with TRBJ1-4; D remains unclear. V lost 10 bases and J 2 bases, leaving 11 bases between the germline ends. Germline V gives CDR1 ENHRY, CDR2 SYGVKD. CDR3 length: 13 residues. The DNA of the CDR3 is TGTGCCACTTGGGAGGCGACTAATGAAAAACTGTTTTTT. This codes for CATWEATNEKLFF.

This clone was detected only a few times. The rearrangement links TRBV2 to TRBJ1-5, with a tentative D call TRBD1 (6 bases). CDR1 and CDR2 (germline): SNHLY, FYNNEI. The V end was cut by 4 bases, the J end by 4 bases, with 11 bases between. The CDR3 spans 14 residues. DNA of the CDR3: TGTGCCAGCAGTGCACGACAGGTAAATCAGCCCCAGCATTTT. As protein: CASSARQVNQPQHF.

The chain has TRBV6-2 or TRBV6-3 and TRBJ2-3, with D perhaps TRBD2 (5 bases). The CDR3 length is 15 residues. Germline loops: CDR1 MNHEY, CDR2 SVGEGT. V was trimmed by 6 bases and J by 3 bases, leaving 16 bases between them. The chain's CDR3 is CASSPPTGSTDTQYF. The CDR3, as DNA: TGTGCCAGCAGCCCCCCAACGGGATCAACAGATACGCAGTATTTT.

The chain couples TRBV28 to TRBJ2-5, with D uncertain. In germline, CDR1 is MDHEN, CDR2 SYDVKM. Trimming cost V 2 bases and J 2 bases, with 9 bases left between them. This CDR3 contains 14 residues. In DNA form, the CDR3 reads TGTGCCAGCAGTTTACAACAGCAGCAAGAGACCCAGTACTTC. This translates into CASSLQQQQETQYF.

The chain couples TRBV19 to TRBJ2-5; 9 nucleotides line up with TRBD1. V shed 6 bases, J shed 5 bases, and the junction held 13 bases outside the gene matches. Germline values: CDR1 LNHDA, CDR2 SQIVND (reference sequence). The CDR3 length is 16 residues. The CDR3 sequence is CASSPRGQGLGETQYF. The CDR3, as DNA: TGTGCCAGTAGCCCCCGGGGACAGGGTCTTGGGGAGACCCAGTACTTC.

The rearrangement joins TRBV29-1 to TRBJ2-3, with TRBD1 matching 7 bases. In germline, CDR1 is SQVTM, CDR2 ANQGSEA. This CDR3 is 12 amino acids long. The V gene end was trimmed by 7 bases and the J gene end by 4 bases; junction bases not matched to a gene: 5. This CDR3 is CSEQTGSDTQYF. CDR3 nucleotides: TGCAGCGAACAGACAGGGTCAGATACGCAGTATTTT.

J is TRBJ2-5 and V is TRBV7-9; no firm D call. V gave up 3 bases and J gave up 4 bases, with 3 bases separating them. Germline V gene sequence: CDR1 SEHNR, CDR2 FQNEAQ (reference sequence). There are 11 residues in the CDR3. CDR3 sequence reads: CASSFRETQYF. Written as DNA, the CDR3 is TGTGCCAGCAGCTTTAGAGAGACCCAGTACTTC.

The CDR3 loop is CASSQVTEPYGYTF. The CDR3 DNA is TGCGCCAGCAGCCAAGTTACAGAGCCCTATGGCTACACCTTC. The J gene is TRBJ1-2, the V gene TRBV4-1, with no clear D. CDR3 length: 14 residues. Trimming cost V 1 base and J 4 bases, with 10 bases left between them. Per germline, CDR1 MGHRA and CDR2 YSYEKL.

V usage is TRBV4-1 and J usage is TRBJ2-1; a possible D gene is TRBD2 (6 bases). Trimming removed 0 bases from V and 5 bases from J, with 14 bases in between. The CDR3 runs 16 residues. CDR1 is MGHRA and CDR2 is YSYEKL in the germline V gene. The CDR3 protein is CASSQDRTSSHNEQFF. DNA for the CDR3: TGCGCCAGCAGCCAAGACCGAACTAGCAGTCACAATGAGCAGTTCTTC.

CDR3 sequence: CASSLAGQRGTGELFF. CDR3 DNA sequence: TGTGCCAGCAGCTTGGCGGGACAGAGGGGCACCGGGGAGCTGTTTTTT. This rearrangement joins TRBV7-6 to TRBJ2-2; a possible D gene is TRBD1 (7 bases). The CDR3 spans 16 residues. Germline loops: CDR1 SGHVS, CDR2 FNYEAQ. V lost 3 bases to trimming and J lost 4 bases, with 15 bases between them.

This chain links TRBV29-1 with TRBJ2-6; D is ambiguous. V was shortened by 5 bases and J by 0 bases, with 5 bases between the two germline ends. This CDR3 has 13 residues. From germline, CDR1 is SQVTM and CDR2 ANQGSEA. The CDR3 reads CSVYYSGANVLTF. Here the CDR3 DNA reads TGCAGCGTTTACTACTCTGGGGCCAACGTCCTGACTTTC.

The chain employs TRBV24-1 and TRBJ2-3, with 7 nucleotides matching TRBD2. V was clipped by 4 bases and J by 5 bases; unmatched bases: 8. CDR1 and CDR2 from the germline V gene are KGHDR and SFDVKD. The CDR3 is 15 amino acids. The CDR3 DNA sequence: TGTGCCACCAGTGACAACGAGCGGGGTGGAGATACGCAGTATTTT. As protein: CATSDNERGGDTQYF.

The chain couples TRBV19 to TRBJ2-7; a weak D match, TRBD1 (6 bases). V lost 4 bases and J lost 3, with 10 bases in between. CDR3 length: 13 amino acids. The V gene's germline CDR1 is LNHDA and CDR2 SQIVND (reference sequence). CDR3 nucleotide sequence: TGTGCCAGTAGTACACGGGGACACTACGAGCAGTACTTC. Its protein is CASSTRGHYEQYF.

The chain carries TRBV5-1 and TRBJ2-3, with 14 bases that match TRBD2. The germline V gene has CDR1 SGHRS and CDR2 YFSETQ. The ends lost 3 bases at V and 5 bases at J; junction bases unmatched: 5. The CDR3 sequence is 16 residues long. In nucleotides, the CDR3 is TGCGCCAGCAGCTGGCCAGGACTAGCGGGAGGAGATACGCAGTATTTT. Translating gives CASSWPGLAGGDTQYF.

V is TRBV6-5 and J is TRBJ1-6, with D perhaps matching TRBD1 (5 bases). Trimming pared 8 bases from V and 6 bases from J, leaving 11 bases between. Germline V gene data show CDR1 as MNHEY and CDR2 as SVGAGI. This CDR3 comprises 13 residues. The CDR3 is CASGAGLNSPLHF. For the CDR3, the DNA is TGTGCCAGCGGGGCAGGGCTTAATTCACCCCTCCACTTT.

V is TRBV5-5 and J is TRBJ2-7, with D perhaps matching TRBD2 (5 bases). V was pared by 0 bases and J by 2 bases, with 9 bases between. This CDR3 has 14 residues. CDR1 is SGHKS and CDR2 is YYEKEE in the germline V gene (reference sequence). For the CDR3, the DNA is TGTGCCAGCAGCTTGGGGGCGGGCCCCTACGAGCAGTACTTC. It yields the protein CASSLGAGPYEQYF.

The chain carries TRBV6-2 or TRBV6-3 and TRBJ2-7; TRBD1 might be the D (5 bases). Germline CDR1 and CDR2: MNHEY and SVGEGT. The CDR3 is 14 residues long. The V end lost 5 bases, the J end lost 1 base, and 12 bases lay between the germline ends. CDR3 DNA sequence: TGTGCCAGCAGTACGTCTGACAGATCCTACGAGCAGTACTTC. Translation: CASSTSDRSYEQYF.

This clone was seen more than once but under ten times. The rearrangement joins TRBV7-9 to TRBJ2-1; 9 bases agree with TRBD1. V shed 5 bases and J 7 bases; nucleotides not matched to a gene: 15. Germline assignment: CDR1 SEHNR and CDR2 FQNEAQ (reference sequence). The CDR3 length is 17 residues. CDR3 in amino acids: CASSGRKHRDRVNEQFF. CDR3 nucleotide sequence: TGTGCCAGCAGCGGACGAAAACACCGGGACAGGGTAAATGAGCAGTTCTTC.

CDR3 nucleotide sequence: TGCAGCGGGACAGATTCGTATGGCTACACCTTC. It translates to CSGTDSYGYTF. The chain is built from TRBV29-1 and TRBJ1-2; possible D gene TRBD1, 6 bases. The CDR3 is made up of 11 amino acids. Trimming pared 7 bases from V and 5 bases from J, leaving 11 bases between. Germline V lookup: CDR1 SQVTM, CDR2 ANQGSEA.

V usage is TRBV7-2 and J usage is TRBJ1-4; no clear D gene. Germline values: CDR1 SGHTA, CDR2 FQGNSA. The CDR3 spans 16 residues. Trimming left V 3 bases short and J 0 bases short, with 11 bases between. CDR3 sequence (DNA): TGTGCCAGCAGCTTTGGCTGGGCAGCAACTAATGAAAAACTGTTTTTT. Amino acid sequence: CASSFGWAATNEKLFF. Full variable domain (outside the CDR3, taken from reference TRBV7-2 and TRBJ1-4): GAGVSQSPSNKVTEKGKDVELRCDPISGHTALYWYRQSLGQGLEFLIYFQGNSAPDKSGLPSDRFSAERTGGSVSTLTIQRTQQEDSAVYLCASSFGWAATNEKLFFGSGTQLSVL.

This clone came up a few times. CDR3 sequence (DNA): TGTGCCAGCAGCTTTCTCGGGACAGCCGCCTACGAGCAGTACTTC. Its protein is CASSFLGTAAYEQYF. V and J are TRBV7-2 and TRBJ2-7, with TRBD1 identical over 7 bases. Trimming at V came to 3 bases and at J to 2 bases, leaving 7 bases not matched to a gene. The germline V gene has CDR1 SGHTA and CDR2 FQGNSA. CDR3 length: 15 residues.

The chain is built from TRBV11-2 and TRBJ1-2; D is unclear. This CDR3 is 12 amino acids long. Looked up from germline, CDR1 is SGHAT and CDR2 is FQNNGV. V lost 5 bases, J lost 13 bases, and 17 bases lay in between. CDR3 sequence (DNA): TGTGCCAGCAGCCCGCACGAGTGGCAGGTCACCTTC. Translating it yields CASSPHEWQVTF.